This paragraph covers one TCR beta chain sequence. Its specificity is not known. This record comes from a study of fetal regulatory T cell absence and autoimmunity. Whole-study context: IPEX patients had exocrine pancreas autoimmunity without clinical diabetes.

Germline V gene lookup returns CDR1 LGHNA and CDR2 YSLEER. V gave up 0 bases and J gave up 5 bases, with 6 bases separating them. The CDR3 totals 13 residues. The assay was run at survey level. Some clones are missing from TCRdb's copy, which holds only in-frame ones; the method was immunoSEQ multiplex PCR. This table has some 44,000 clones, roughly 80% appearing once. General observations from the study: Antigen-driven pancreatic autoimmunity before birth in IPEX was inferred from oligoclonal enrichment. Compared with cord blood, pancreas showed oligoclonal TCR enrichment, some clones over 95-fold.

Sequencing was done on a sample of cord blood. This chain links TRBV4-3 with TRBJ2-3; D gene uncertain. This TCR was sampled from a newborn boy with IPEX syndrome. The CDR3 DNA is TGCGCCAGCAGCCAAGAATGGGGAGATACGCAGTATTTT. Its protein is CASSQEWGDTQYF.